This T cell receptor beta chain emerged from a study of blood T cell repertoires in COVID-19. The assay was immunoSEQ multiplex PCR, and TCRdb's table has in-frame clones only and misses some. The sample lists roughly 100,000 clones; more than 70% were seen once. This CDR3 contains 14 residues. Trimming pared 7 bases from V and 4 bases from J, leaving 14 bases between. CDR1 is MNHEY and CDR2 is SMNVEV in the germline V gene (reference sequence). The chain uses TRBV27 and TRBJ1-5; D remains unclear. The sample comprised peripheral blood. This receptor was taken from a human donor in a cohort sampled during active COVID-19. The CDR3 nucleotides are TGTGCCAGCACCCAACCCCCGGTGAATCAGCCCCAGCATTTT. It specifies CASTQPPVNQPQHF.